This T cell receptor (beta chain) originates from a study of T cell repertoires in cytomegalovirus infection. The overall study: The authors used CMV epitopes that were HLA-C-restricted (recently identified) and HLA-B-restricted (well studied).

This clonotype came up a few times. Its target is not known. Each CDR3 protein gets one entry after TCRdb re-called the reads with MiXCR. The sample holds about 500,000 distinct CDR3 sequences, roughly a third seen once. Per the germline V gene, CDR1 is MNHEY and CDR2 is SMNVEV (reference sequence). The CDR3 runs to 13 residues. The germline V and J ends were trimmed by 6 bases and 3 bases, with 11 bases remaining between them. V gene TRBV27 combines with J gene TRBJ1-1; the D gene is possibly TRBD1 (6 bases). The material was cultured PBMCs, obtained from culture after CMV antigen stimulation. This TCR derives from a human donor in good health (CMV status not recorded). Some clones in this sample may be carry-over from other donors' samples. CDR3 region: CASRRGGYTEAFF. The CDR3, as DNA: TGTGCCAGCAGAAGGGGGGGGTACACTGAAGCTTTCTTT.